The present T cell receptor (beta chain) was sequenced within a study of cytomegalovirus exposure and HLA in healthy donors. In the PCR, 60 Vbeta and 13 Jbeta primers were used. Using immunoSEQ multiplex PCR, the repertoire was profiled, and TCRdb retains in-frame clones only, with some absent. The sample includes about 160,000 clones, more than 65% of them seen just once. This CDR3 region has 15 residues. The trim removed 3 bases at V and 3 bases at J, leaving 2 bases unmatched. Germline CDR1 and CDR2: SGHRS and YFSETQ. The V and J genes are TRBV5-1 and TRBJ2-2, with 10 bases matching TRBD2. The sequence came from a male donor in good health and CMV-seronegative. The sequenced sample consisted of PBMCs. Here the CDR3 reads CASSYGLADTGELFF. The CDR3 coding sequence is TGCGCCAGCAGCTATGGACTAGCGGACACCGGGGAGCTGTTTTTT.